This T cell receptor beta chain was sequenced during a study of vaccination and CD4 T cells after COVID-19. Whole-study context: The convalescents comprised six males and four females, two of them Hispanic. The post-vaccine samples came a median around 71 days after dose two (range 14 to 241).

This sample's treatment: approximately 9-day PBMC culture with coronavirus spike peptide pools or control peptides (ViraFEST assay). Dates of PCR positivity, March to December 2020, preceded the US Alpha, Beta and Delta variants. As for this clonotype: Its antigen is undetermined.

Germline V gene lookup returns CDR1 KGHDR and CDR2 SFDVKD. V was clipped by 3 bases and J by 4 bases, with 11 bases between them. CDR3 length: 14 residues. Oncomine TCR Beta short-read sequencing was applied to DNA from cultured CD4+ T cells. Genomic DNA was taken out of cultured CD4+ T cells by extraction. TCRdb fed the PCR reads into MiXCR, producing one record per CDR3 protein. The sample shows 7,000 to 10,000 distinct CDR3 sequences, around 66% of them seen only once. Sequenced material: CD4+ T cells from blood, cultured in vitro. This clonotype was obtained from a human donor who had recovered from COVID-19. This chain joins TRBV24-1 and TRBJ1-2; D might be TRBD1 (6 bases). The CDR3 region has the DNA TGTGCCACCAGTGATCTCGGACAGACCTATGGCTACACCTTC. This translates into CATSDLGQTYGYTF.